These 19 T cell receptor beta chains were all obtained from the same sample, sequenced in a study of chronic HIV infection and antiretroviral therapy. TCRdb fed the 5' RACE reads into MiXCR, producing one record per CDR3 protein. The sample carries just over 30,000 distinct CDR3 sequences, about 9.6% recorded once. Sequenced material: peripheral blood. The receptors stem from an adult who had HIV and had not received antiretroviral therapy, or was an uninfected healthy control (not recorded which).

This clonotype was observed many times. This chain joins TRBV29-1 and TRBJ2-7; D might be TRBD1 (6 bases). This CDR3 contains 13 residues. The V gene lost 7 bases and the J gene lost 1 base, with 14 bases spanning the gap. The V gene's germline CDR1 is SQVTM and CDR2 ANQGSEA. The chain's CDR3 is CSAVGQHSYEQYF. For the CDR3, the DNA is TGCAGCGCCGTTGGACAGCATTCCTACGAGCAGTACTTC.

This clonotype was recorded many times. This chain joins TRBV4-2 and TRBJ2-7; D perhaps matches TRBD1 (5 bases). CDR3 length equals 15 residues. Germline-derived CDR1 and CDR2 are LGHNA and YNFKEQ. Trimming left V 0 bases short and J 0 bases short, with 9 bases between. The CDR3 here is CASSQDRVSSYEQYF. DNA for the CDR3: TGTGCCAGCAGCCAAGACAGGGTCAGCTCCTACGAGCAGTACTTC.

This clonotype was found many times. The rearrangement uses TRBV6-1 and TRBJ1-5; D may be TRBD1 (5 bases). Deletions cut 0 bases from V and 3 bases from J, with 9 bases between. The CDR3 totals 15 residues. Germline V gene lookup returns CDR1 MNHNS and CDR2 SASEGT. This chain's CDR3 is CASSEAGGTNQPQHF. The DNA for the CDR3 is TGTGCCAGCAGTGAAGCGGGGGGTACCAATCAGCCCCAGCATTTT.

At least ten counts were recorded for this clonotype. J is TRBJ2-1 and V is TRBV5-1; no clear D. The CDR3 is 11 amino acids. Germline loops: CDR1 SGHRS, CDR2 YFSETQ. Trimming took off 3 bases at V and 6 bases at J, with 4 bases between the two ends. The CDR3 here is CASSWGNEQFF. CDR3 nucleotide sequence: TGCGCCAGCAGCTGGGGCAATGAGCAGTTCTTC. The variable domain in full, with the rest retrieved from reference TRBV5-1 and TRBJ2-1, is KAGVTQTPRYLIKTRGQQVTLSCSPISGHRSVSWYQQTPGQGLQFLFEYFSETQRNKGNFPGRFSGRQFSNSRSEMNVSTLELGDSALYLCASSWGNEQFFGPGTRLTVL.

This clonotype was detected many times. CDR3 region: CASSLSYHYEQYF. CDR3 in DNA: TGTGCCAGCAGTTTATCGTACCACTACGAGCAGTACTTC. The genes are TRBV27 and TRBJ2-7; D gene unclear. Between the trimmed V and J ends, which lost 0 bases and 3 bases, there was a span of 6 bases. This CDR3 has 13 residues. Germline CDR1 is MNHEY and CDR2 is SMNVEV (reference sequence).

This clonotype occurred many times. CDR3 residues: CATAPKPENTEAFF. The CDR3 coding sequence is TGTGCCACCGCTCCCAAACCCGAGAACACTGAAGCTTTCTTT. The V call is TRBV6-4, the J call TRBJ1-1; no definite D call. The CDR3 sequence is 14 residues long. V gave up 10 bases and J gave up 1 base, with 16 bases separating them. Germline CDR1 and CDR2: MRHNA and SNTAGT.

At least ten counts were recorded for this clonotype. V is TRBV29-1 and J is TRBJ2-5; possibly TRBD2 for D (5 bases). This CDR3 contains 13 residues. The germline gives CDR1 SQVTM, CDR2 ANQGSEA. The ends were cut back, 1 base at V and 9 bases at J, with 15 bases in the middle. CDR3 amino acids: CSVEVAEPGAQYF. The CDR3 DNA sequence: TGCAGCGTTGAAGTGGCAGAGCCCGGGGCCCAGTACTTC.

This clonotype was detected many times. This sequence joins TRBV25-1 and TRBJ2-1; 9 nucleotides agree with TRBD2. Per germline, CDR1 MGHDK and CDR2 SYGVNS. This CDR3 is built from 15 residues. The V gene end was trimmed by 7 bases and the J gene end by 9 bases; junction bases not matched to a gene: 13. The DNA of the CDR3 is TGTGCCAGCACCCAAAGAGGGACTAGCATGGGTGAGCAGTTCTTC. It encodes CASTQRGTSMGEQFF.

This clonotype has at least ten counts. The gene calls are TRBV7-9 and TRBJ1-4; TRBD1 matches at 10 bases. Germline loops: CDR1 SEHNR, CDR2 FQNEAQ (reference sequence). Trimming cost V 6 bases and J 8 bases; bases outside gene matches: 6. This CDR3 has 14 residues. The CDR3 is CASRPGQGREKLFF. CDR3 sequence (DNA): TGTGCCAGCAGACCGGGACAGGGGAGGGAAAAACTGTTTTTT.

The chain recombines TRBV12-3 or TRBV12-4 with TRBJ2-3, with 11 bases fitting TRBD2. V trimming: 5 bases; J trimming: 4 bases; junction bases outside the gene matches: 2. This CDR3 is 14 amino acids long. CDR3 amino acids: CASSRSGGADTQYF. As DNA, the CDR3 is TGTGCCAGCAGTCGTAGCGGGGGGGCAGATACGCAGTATTTT.

This clonotype came up a few times. The chain combines TRBV2 with TRBJ1-2; the D gene is possibly TRBD1 (6 bases). V gave up 8 bases and J gave up 8 bases, with 12 bases separating them. Germline V gene sequence: CDR1 SNHLY, CDR2 FYNNEI. The CDR3 spans 11 residues. CDR3 in DNA: TGTGCCAGCGAACGGGGGCAAGGCTACACCTTC. Protein product: CASERGQGYTF.

In this sample, this clonotype turned up many times. This rearrangement joins TRBV6-6 to TRBJ1-5; 8 bases line up with TRBD1. V was clipped by 8 bases and J by 3 bases; unmatched bases: 6. This CDR3 has 14 amino acids. The germline CDR1 and CDR2 sequences are MNHNY and SVGAGI (reference sequence). CDR3 bases: TGTGCCAGCGTAGGACAGGGCATCAATCAGCCCCAGCATTTT. As protein: CASVGQGINQPQHF.

The chain carries TRBV29-1 and TRBJ2-1; TRBD2 aligns across 7 bases. Germline V CDR1 and CDR2: SQVTM, ANQGSEA. The CDR3 extends over 14 amino acids. Losses at the gene ends were 1 base for V and 7 bases for J; bases not matched to a gene: 7. The CDR3 nucleotides are TGCAGCGTTGAAGGGGAGGGAGCGTGGAATGAGCAGTTCTTC. Translation: CSVEGEGAWNEQFF.

This clonotype was seen ten or more times. The rearrangement links TRBV4-2 to TRBJ2-1; 7 bases fit TRBD2. This CDR3 is 17 amino acids long. Looked up from germline, CDR1 is LGHNA and CDR2 is YNFKEQ. J lost 8 bases, V lost 0 bases, and 13 bases had no gene match. CDR3 loop: CASSQDGRGGSTDEQFF. The CDR3 DNA reads TGTGCCAGCAGCCAAGATGGACGAGGCGGGAGTACCGATGAGCAGTTCTTC.

This clonotype has only a few counts. The chain couples TRBV7-8 to TRBJ2-3, with 7 nucleotides matching TRBD1. V gave up 5 bases and J gave up 3 bases; unmatched junction bases: 8. The V gene's germline CDR1 is SGHVS and CDR2 FQNEAQ. There are 15 residues in the CDR3. This CDR3 is CASSLSDRRTDTQYF. CDR3 sequence (DNA): TGTGCCAGCAGCCTTTCGGACAGGAGGACAGATACGCAGTATTTT. Combining the CDR3 with reference TRBV7-8 and TRBJ2-3 gives the whole variable domain GAGVSQSPRYKVAKRGQDVALRCDPISGHVSLFWYQQALGQGPEFLTYFQNEAQLDKSGLPSDRFFAERPEGSVSTLKIQRTQQEDSAVYLCASSLSDRRTDTQYFGPGTRLTVL.

The chain has TRBV6-1 and TRBJ2-4; a weak D match, TRBD1 (6 bases). Germline V gives CDR1 MNHNS, CDR2 SASEGT. The CDR3 extends over 15 amino acids. The V end was cut by 0 bases, the J end by 7 bases, with 13 bases between. The CDR3 nucleotides are TGTGCCAGCAGTGAAGCGGGGGCAGGAGTCAACATTCAGTACTTC. Protein sequence: CASSEAGAGVNIQYF.

This clonotype was detected ten times or more. The CDR3 is CSVPTQDRGDGYTF. The CDR3 bases are TGCAGCGTTCCCACCCAGGACAGGGGGGATGGCTACACCTTC. The chain carries TRBV29-1 and TRBJ1-2, with 10 bases fitting TRBD1. This CDR3 has 14 amino acids. The J segment lost 6 bases and the V segment lost 5 bases, leaving 9 bases of the junction unmatched. Germline V CDR1 and CDR2: SQVTM, ANQGSEA.

CDR3 nucleotides: TGTGCCAGCAGCCCATGGGGTCAGCCCCAGCATTTT. Protein sequence: CASSPWGQPQHF. This chain connects TRBV27 to TRBJ1-5; D is unclear. V was pared by 6 bases and J by 6 bases, with 9 bases between. Germline-derived CDR1 and CDR2 are MNHEY and SMNVEV (reference sequence). This CDR3 spans 12 amino acids.

This clonotype was counted many times. This chain links TRBV10-3 with TRBJ1-3; D is uncertain. V lost 7 bases, J lost 4 bases, and 11 bases lay in between. Germline V gives CDR1 ENHRY, CDR2 SYGVKD. CDR3 length equals 13 residues. The CDR3 DNA is TGTGCCATCACCCCAGGCGCGGGAAACACCATATATTTT. The encoded protein is CAITPGAGNTIYF.